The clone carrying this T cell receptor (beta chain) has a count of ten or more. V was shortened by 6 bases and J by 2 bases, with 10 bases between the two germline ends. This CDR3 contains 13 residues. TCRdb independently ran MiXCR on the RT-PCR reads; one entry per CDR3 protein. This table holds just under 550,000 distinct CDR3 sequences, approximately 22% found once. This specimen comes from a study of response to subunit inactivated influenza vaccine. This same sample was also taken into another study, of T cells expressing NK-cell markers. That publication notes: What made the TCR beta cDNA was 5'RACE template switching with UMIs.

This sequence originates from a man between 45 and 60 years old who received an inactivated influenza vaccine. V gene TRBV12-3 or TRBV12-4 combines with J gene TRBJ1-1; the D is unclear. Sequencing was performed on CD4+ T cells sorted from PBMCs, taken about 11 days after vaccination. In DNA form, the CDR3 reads TGTGCCAGCAGCCGCGCCATCAACACTGAAGCTTTCTTT. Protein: CASSRAINTEAFF.